This record concerns one T cell receptor (beta chain) sequence. Unmatched junction bases numbered 8, after V lost 0 bases and J lost 4 bases. This CDR3 has 17 residues. In germline, CDR1 is MNHEY, CDR2 SVGEGT. MiXCR, run by TCRdb on the 5' RACE reads, gives a single entry per CDR3 protein. In the table there are about 110,000 distinct CDR3 sequences, 15% to 20% of which are singletons. The data were obtained in a study of T-cell memory formation after mild COVID-19. The source material was PBMCs or a T cell subset sorted from them (not recorded which). The V and J genes are TRBV6-2 or TRBV6-3 and TRBJ2-5, with 10 bases fitting TRBD1. This sequence originates from a man between 18 and 35 years old who had mild COVID-19 (a few samples of this study predate the infection). Cell type and time point are not known. CDR3 residues: CASSYSPGQGSRETQYF. The CDR3 nucleotides read TGTGCCAGCAGTTACTCGCCGGGACAGGGGTCCAGAGAGACCCAGTACTTC.